This entry lists 26 T cell receptor beta chains sequenced from one sample in a study of T-cell reconstitution after alpha-beta-depleted transplantation in children. Construction of the TCRbeta library involved unique molecular identifiers. A single record per CDR3 protein comes from TCRdb applying MiXCR to the PCR reads. The data show 380,000 or so distinct CDR3 sequences, more than 10% seen once. Sequences were derived from PBMCs, sampled from the stem cell graft. These receptors were collected from a human donor who donated a stem cell graft to a child with Fanconi anemia.

This clonotype was found many times. The chain has TRBV19 and TRBJ2-1, with unresolved D. V lost 5 bases and J 10 bases, leaving 18 bases between the germline ends. Looked up from germline, CDR1 is LNHDA and CDR2 is SQIVND (reference sequence). This CDR3 region has 14 residues. CDR3 nucleotide sequence: TGTGCCAGTAGTGGAATCCGGGCCCTGGGGGAGCAGTTCTTC. Its translation: CASSGIRALGEQFF.

This clonotype was counted between two and nine times. The CDR3 DNA reads TGTGCCAGCAGTTCCGGGACAGAAAACGGTGGCTACACCTTC. Protein: CASSSGTENGGYTF. J is TRBJ1-2 and V is TRBV28; 7 nucleotides agree with TRBD1. In germline, CDR1 is MDHEN, CDR2 SYDVKM. Trimming took 4 bases from V and 7 from J; bases not matched to a gene: 9. The CDR3 runs 14 residues.

With respect to this clonotype: One junction end does not reproduce the germline sequence, and a read error may be involved. The chain is built from TRBV5-6 and TRBJ2-2; 8 bases line up with TRBD2. The CDR3 loop spans 16 amino acids. The germline CDR1 and CDR2 sequences are SGHDT and YYEEEE. The CDR3 reads CDSSLRTSTNTGELFF. The CDR3 DNA reads TGTGACAGCAGCTTGAGGACTAGCACCAACACCGGGGAGCTGTTTTTT.

The rearrangement joins TRBV11-2 to TRBJ2-1; D not resolved. The CDR3 consists of 15 residues. Germline CDR1 reads SGHAT; CDR2 reads FQNNGV. Trimming took 5 bases from V and 1 from J, leaving 12 bases between them. For the CDR3, the DNA is TGTGCCAGCAGCCCCGGTCCCCAGTCCTACAATGAGCAGTTCTTC. Its translation is CASSPGPQSYNEQFF.

This clonotype has more than one count but fewer than ten. J is TRBJ1-1 and V is TRBV12-3 or TRBV12-4, with D unresolved. CDR3 length: 13 residues. Deletions cut 6 bases from V and 2 bases from J, with 10 bases between. The CDR3 sequence: CASSFAQNTEAFF. CDR3 nucleotides: TGTGCCAGCAGCTTCGCCCAAAACACTGAAGCTTTCTTT.

The chain carries TRBV6-5 and TRBJ1-5; a possible D gene is TRBD1 (5 bases). CDR1 is MNHEY and CDR2 is SVGAGI in the germline V gene. This CDR3 comprises 15 residues. V was pared by 0 bases and J by 4 bases, with 10 bases between. The DNA of the CDR3 is TGTGCCAGCAGTTACTCGCACGGGGGGAATCAGCCCCAGCATTTT. This encodes CASSYSHGGNQPQHF.

V usage is TRBV6-5 and J usage is TRBJ1-1; 7 nucleotides line up with TRBD1. Germline lookup yields CDR1 MNHEY and CDR2 SVGAGI. The J segment lost 6 bases and the V segment lost 4 bases, leaving 11 bases of the junction unmatched. The CDR3 spans 15 residues. The CDR3, as DNA: TGTGCCAGCAGTTCCACAGGGGCCCGATTGGCTGAAGCTTTCTTT. The encoded protein is CASSSTGARLAEAFF.

This clonotype came up many times. The chain recombines TRBV12-3 or TRBV12-4 with TRBJ1-1; perhaps TRBD1 as D (5 bases). The CDR3 length is 13 residues. V lost 3 bases and J lost 1, with 6 bases in between. CDR3 nucleotides: TGTGCCAGCAGTTTTCAGGGGAACACTGAAGCTTTCTTT. It codes for CASSFQGNTEAFF.

To note about this clonotype: A much more abundant neighbour one base away suggests this may be a read error. V and J are TRBV25-1 and TRBJ2-5; D perhaps matches TRBD2 (5 bases). The CDR3 length is 12 residues. Looked up from germline, CDR1 is MGHDK and CDR2 is SYGVNS. CDR3 coding DNA: TGTGCCAGCACGAGAGAAAGGGAGACCCAGAACTTC. This encodes CASTRERETQNF.

This clonotype was seen only a few times. The chain couples TRBV7-9 to TRBJ1-1; a possible D gene is TRBD1 (5 bases). The CDR3 length is 14 residues. Germline lookup yields CDR1 SEHNR and CDR2 FQNEAQ (reference sequence). Trimming left V 5 bases short and J 4 bases short, with 14 bases between. CDR3 sequence (DNA): TGTGCCAGCAGCGGGAAGGGGATCGGCACTGAAGCTTTCTTT. It specifies CASSGKGIGTEAFF. The whole variable domain, filled in from reference TRBV7-9 and TRBJ1-1, reads DTGVSQNPRHKITKRGQNVTFRCDPISEHNRLYWYRQTLGQGPEFLTYFQNEAQLEKSRLLSDRFSAERPKGSFSTLEIQRTEQGDSAMYLCASSGKGIGTEAFFGQGTRLTVV.

Here the CDR3 reads CASSQVAGRNEQYF. The CDR3 region has the DNA TGTGCCAGCAGCCAAGTGGCAGGGAGAAACGAGCAGTACTTC. The V gene is TRBV3-1, the J gene TRBJ2-7; D may be TRBD1 or TRBD2 (5 bases each). Germline CDR1 reads LGHDT; CDR2 reads YNNKEL (reference sequence). V was pared by 1 base and J by 5 bases, with 12 bases between. This CDR3 contains 14 residues.

This clonotype occurred many times. This chain links TRBV12-3 or TRBV12-4 with TRBJ1-1, with a tentative D call TRBD1 (6 bases). The CDR3 is 15 amino acids. The V gene lost 6 bases and the J gene lost 3 bases, with 17 bases spanning the gap. The CDR3 sequence: CASRVTGSADTEAFF. The DNA for the CDR3 is TGTGCCAGCAGGGTAACAGGGTCGGCGGACACTGAAGCTTTCTTT.

This sequence joins TRBV11-1 and TRBJ2-3, with D possibly matching TRBD2 (6 bases). Trimming removed 3 bases at V and 1 base at J, with 20 bases between. Germline CDR1 and CDR2: SGHAT and FQDESV (reference sequence). This CDR3 has 18 residues. The CDR3 coding sequence is TGTGCCAGCAGCTTGGAGTCGGGCGAGGAGGGCGGCACAGATACGCAGTATTTT. Amino acid sequence: CASSLESGEEGGTDTQYF.

This clonotype turned up a few times. The rearrangement uses TRBV11-2 and TRBJ2-3; 8 bases align to TRBD2. Germline CDR1 and CDR2: SGHAT and FQNNGV. The CDR3 spans 17 residues. Germline trimming cut 1 base from V and 5 bases from J; bases unmatched to any gene: 11. CDR3: CASSLGAPGLGVDTQYF. As DNA, the CDR3 is TGTGCCAGCAGCTTAGGGGCACCGGGACTAGGTGTAGATACGCAGTATTTT.

Worth noting for this clonotype: Since the CDR3 does not end with the conserved phenylalanine or tryptophan, this likely comes from a read error. J is TRBJ1-5 and V is TRBV6-1; D remains unclear. This CDR3 comprises 13 residues. Looked up from germline, CDR1 is MNHNS and CDR2 is SASEGT. The V and J ends lost 8 bases and 7 bases respectively, with 15 bases between them. The CDR3 DNA reads TGTGCCAGCTCATCATCAGCGGGACAGCCCCAGCATTCT. Translation gives CASSSSAGQPQHS.

This clonotype was detected only a few times. The chain uses TRBV5-6 and TRBJ1-1, with 7 positions matching TRBD1. The V segment lost 0 bases and the J segment 12 bases; nucleotides outside the gene matches: 14. The CDR3 has 15 amino acids. Per germline, CDR1 SGHDT and CDR2 YYEEEE. The CDR3 bases are TGTGCCAGCAGCTTGGCCGGGAGGGACAGCTTCAAACCTTTCTTT. This sequence encodes CASSLAGRDSFKPFF.

The chain combines TRBV27 with TRBJ2-1; 7 nucleotides line up with TRBD1. With V trimmed by 5 bases and J by 7 bases, 8 bases remained unmatched. The CDR3 totals 14 residues. Per the germline V gene, CDR1 is MNHEY and CDR2 is SMNVEV (reference sequence). The CDR3 DNA reads as TGTGCCAGCAGTCAAGGGACAGTCGGGAATGAGCAGTTCTTC. Residues: CASSQGTVGNEQFF.

This clonotype was detected a few times. The CDR3 nucleotides read TGCGCCAGCAGCCAAGATCAAGCCGGGACAGAAACTGAGCAGTTCTTC. Its protein product is CASSQDQAGTETEQFF. The chain joins TRBV4-1 to TRBJ2-1, with 7 bases aligning to TRBD1. Losses at the gene ends were 0 bases for V and 9 bases for J; bases not matched to a gene: 11. This CDR3 contains 16 residues. Germline V gene lookup returns CDR1 MGHRA and CDR2 YSYEKL.

This clonotype has a handful of counts. V and J are TRBV20-1 and TRBJ2-1; D gene unclear. The CDR3 totals 17 residues. Trimming pared 3 bases from V and 0 bases from J, leaving 18 bases between. Germline V gene data show CDR1 as DFQATT and CDR2 as SNEGSKA (reference sequence). CDR3 DNA: TGCAGTGCTAGGGATCGTCGGTCCCTGAGCTCCTACAATGAGCAGTTCTTC. Translation: CSARDRRSLSSYNEQFF.

The chain links TRBV5-1 to TRBJ1-1; TRBD1 is a possible D gene (5 bases). V lost 4 bases and J lost 11, with 18 bases in between. Germline lookup yields CDR1 SGHRS and CDR2 YFSETQ. CDR3 length: 13 residues. The CDR3 DNA sequence: TGCGCCAGCAGCCAAGGAGGTGGAGGGGTGGCTTTCTTT. Protein: CASSQGGGGVAFF.

The rearrangement uses TRBV7-2 and TRBJ2-5; D is undetermined. The V end lost 5 bases, the J end lost 1 base, and 11 bases lay between the germline ends. The CDR3 is made up of 14 amino acids. Germline V gene lookup returns CDR1 SGHTA and CDR2 FQGNSA. The DNA for the CDR3 is TGTGCCAGCAGCCCACCCTGGATCCAAGAGACCCAGTACTTC. It translates to CASSPPWIQETQYF.

This clonotype was seen repeatedly, ten times or more. V and J are TRBV5-1 and TRBJ1-1; 9 bases fit TRBD1. The CDR3 runs 13 residues. Germline CDR1 and CDR2: SGHRS and YFSETQ. Trimming took 3 bases from V and 8 from J; bases not matched to a gene: 5. CDR3 coding DNA: TGCGCCAGCAGCTCCCAGGACAGGGGAGAAGCTTTCTTT. It codes for CASSSQDRGEAFF.

This clonotype was picked up many times. The chain uses TRBV5-5 and TRBJ2-2; TRBD1 might be the D (6 bases). The V gene lost 0 bases and the J gene lost 4 bases, with 13 bases spanning the gap. The germline gives CDR1 SGHKS, CDR2 YYEKEE (reference sequence). This CDR3 spans 16 amino acids. The CDR3 spells CASSLEQGGGTGELFF. The CDR3, as DNA: TGTGCCAGCAGCTTGGAACAGGGTGGCGGCACCGGGGAGCTGTTTTTT.

The CDR3 spells CATRGSDRPGELFF. CDR3 DNA: TGTGCCACCAGGGGTTCGGACAGGCCCGGGGAGCTGTTTTTT. V gene TRBV24-1 combines with J gene TRBJ2-2; 7 bases agree with TRBD1. The CDR3 sequence is 14 residues long. After removal of 7 bases from V and 6 bases from J, the junction contained 7 bases not matched to a gene. Looked up from germline, CDR1 is KGHDR and CDR2 is SFDVKD.

The CDR3 region is CASSVGTGREQYF. The DNA of the CDR3 is TGTGCCAGCAGCGTAGGGACAGGGCGGGAGCAGTACTTC. The rearrangement joins TRBV9 to TRBJ2-7; 8 bases are shared with TRBD1. Per germline, CDR1 SGDLS and CDR2 YYNGEE. With V trimmed by 0 bases and J by 7 bases, 3 bases remained unmatched. The CDR3 spans 13 residues.

The chain uses TRBV19 and TRBJ2-2, with 11 bases identical to TRBD1. Germline V lookup: CDR1 LNHDA, CDR2 SQIVND (reference sequence). J was trimmed by 1 base and V by 9 bases; bases with no gene match: 4. The CDR3 is 15 amino acids. This chain's CDR3 is CASRDRGKNTGELFF. CDR3 in DNA: TGTGCCAGCAGGGACAGGGGGAAGAACACCGGGGAGCTGTTTTTT.